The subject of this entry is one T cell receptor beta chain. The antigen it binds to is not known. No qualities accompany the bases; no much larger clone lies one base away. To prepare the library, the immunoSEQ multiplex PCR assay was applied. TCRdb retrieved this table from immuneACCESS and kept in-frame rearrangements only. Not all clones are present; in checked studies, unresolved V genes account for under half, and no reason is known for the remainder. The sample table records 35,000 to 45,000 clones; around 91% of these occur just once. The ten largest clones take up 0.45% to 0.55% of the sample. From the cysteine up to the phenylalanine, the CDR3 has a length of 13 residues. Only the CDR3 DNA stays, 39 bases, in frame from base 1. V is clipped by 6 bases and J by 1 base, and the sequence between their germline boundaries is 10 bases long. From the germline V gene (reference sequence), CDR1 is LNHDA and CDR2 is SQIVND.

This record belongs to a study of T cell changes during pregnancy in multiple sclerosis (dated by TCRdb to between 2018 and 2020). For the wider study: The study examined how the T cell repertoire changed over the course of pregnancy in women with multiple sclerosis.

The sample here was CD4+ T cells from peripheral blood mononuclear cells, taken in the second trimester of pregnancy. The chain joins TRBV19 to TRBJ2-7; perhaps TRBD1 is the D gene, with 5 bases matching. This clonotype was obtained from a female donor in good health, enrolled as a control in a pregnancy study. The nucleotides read TGTGCCAGTAGCGTGCAGGGATCCTACGAGCAGTACTTC. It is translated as CASSVQGSYEQYF.